The 23 T cell receptor beta chains below all came from one sample that was sequenced in a study of OX40 agonist ivuxolimab in advanced cancers. The library was prepared using the immunoSEQ multiplex PCR assay. This is the immuneACCESS table as TCRdb keeps it, with only in-frame sequences that have V and J called. A part of the clones is gone; compared with another copy, unresolved V genes explain less than half, and the rest is unexplained. The sample table contains about 73,000 clones; only one count was recorded for 90% of them. Clones ranked in the top ten supply less than 0.6% of the sample. Sequencing was performed on CD4+ or CD8+ T cells sorted from blood, taken in a trial of the OX40 agonist ivuxolimab. The receptors originated from an adult with an advanced solid tumor such as melanoma, head and neck, liver or kidney cancer.

This sequence joins TRBV5-1 and TRBJ1-3; perhaps TRBD1 as D (5 bases). V lost 5 bases to trimming and J lost 0 bases, with 9 bases between them. This CDR3 has 14 residues. From germline, CDR1 is SGHRS and CDR2 YFSETQ. CDR3 amino acids: CASRTGNSGNTIYF. The DNA of the CDR3 is TGCGCCAGCAGAACAGGAAACTCTGGAAACACCATATATTTT. Full variable domain (missing parts from reference TRBV5-1 and TRBJ1-3): KAGVTQTPRYLIKTRGQQVTLSCSPISGHRSVSWYQQTPGQGLQFLFEYFSETQRNKGNFPGRFSGRQFSNSRSEMNVSTLELGDSALYLCASRTGNSGNTIYFGEGSWLTVV.

This clone was detected once. The same CDR3 is also encoded by other DNA sequences in this sample. The V call is TRBV5-1, the J call TRBJ2-2; no definite D call. The CDR3 totals 14 residues. V was pared by 4 bases and J by 4 bases, with 11 bases between. Germline CDR1 SGHRS, CDR2 YFSETQ. The CDR3 DNA reads TGCGCCAGCAGCCTGGCAGGCGGCACCGGGGAGCTGTTTTTT. Protein sequence: CASSLAGGTGELFF.

The chain employs TRBV5-4 and TRBJ2-1, with TRBD2 identical over 14 bases. CDR3 size: 13 residues. V was clipped by 7 bases and J by 8 bases; unmatched bases: 2. Per germline, CDR1 SGHNT and CDR2 YYREEE (reference sequence). Here the CDR3 DNA reads TGTGCCAGCGGGACTAGCGGGAGATATGAGCAGTTCTTC. Translation: CASGTSGRYEQFF.

V usage is TRBV9 and J usage is TRBJ2-1; D remains ambiguous. CDR3 length: 16 amino acids. The germline gives CDR1 SGDLS, CDR2 YYNGEE. Trimming shortened V by 1 base and J by 0 bases, and 11 bases separated the two germline ends. CDR3 in DNA: TGTGCCAGCAGCGTATTAGCTAGGAGCTCCTACAATGAGCAGTTCTTC. Protein sequence: CASSVLARSSYNEQFF.

The V gene is TRBV7-6, the J gene TRBJ2-5; perhaps TRBD2 as D (5 bases). V lost 3 bases and J lost 9, with 17 bases in between. CDR1 is SGHVS, CDR2 FNYEAQ, per germline. The CDR3 runs to 14 residues. The CDR3 is CASSFSEMTGAQYF. In DNA, the CDR3 is TGTGCCAGCAGCTTTAGCGAAATGACTGGGGCCCAGTACTTC.

The chain has TRBV5-4 and TRBJ1-2, with a tentative D call TRBD1 (6 bases). V was pared by 3 bases and J by 2 bases, with 17 bases between. Germline V gene data show CDR1 as SGHNT and CDR2 as YYREEE (reference sequence). This CDR3 has 16 residues. CDR3 residues: CASSSGGTTVNYGYTF. In DNA form, the CDR3 reads TGTGCCAGCAGCTCCGGAGGGACAACGGTGAACTATGGCTACACCTTC.

The chain combines TRBV12-5 with TRBJ2-5, with 11 bases matching TRBD2. Unmatched junction bases numbered 9, after V lost 7 bases and J lost 2 bases. Germline assignment: CDR1 LGHNT and CDR2 FRNRAP. The CDR3 sequence is 16 residues long. The CDR3 reads CASALGRLAGQETQYF. The CDR3 DNA reads as TGTGCTAGTGCCTTGGGGAGACTAGCGGGGCAAGAGACCCAGTACTTC.

The count of this clone is one. The chain carries TRBV28 and TRBJ1-5; D is uncertain. Germline CDR1 reads MDHEN; CDR2 reads SYDVKM. The V and J ends lost 7 bases and 2 bases respectively, with 6 bases between them. The CDR3 runs 12 residues. CDR3 DNA sequence: TGTGCCAGCAAGGCAGGCAATCAGCCCCAGCATTTT. Amino acids: CASKAGNQPQHF.

Regarding this clone: At one boundary the junction diverges from the germline segment, which might be a read error. This chain links TRBV7-2 with TRBJ2-5; 11 bases agree with TRBD1. The CDR3 runs 15 residues. Germline V gene sequence: CDR1 SGHTA, CDR2 FQGNSA. The CDR3 region is CASSQRTGGEGTQYF. The CDR3 coding sequence is TGCGCCAGCAGCCAACGGACAGGGGGCGAGGGGACCCAGTACTTC.

The chain combines TRBV18 with TRBJ1-5, with D tentatively TRBD1 (6 bases). Trimming left V 3 bases short and J 5 bases short, with 11 bases between. The CDR3 contains 14 residues. Germline CDR1 reads KGHSH; CDR2 reads LQKENI. CDR3 loop: CASSPRGADQPQHF. The CDR3 nucleotides read TGTGCCAGCTCACCTCGGGGGGCGGATCAGCCCCAGCATTTT.

The chain is built from TRBV4-3 and TRBJ2-4; weak D call: TRBD2 (8 bases). The CDR3 contains 18 residues. Germline CDR1 LGHNA, CDR2 YSLEER. V was pared by 1 base and J by 1 base, with 17 bases between. The CDR3: CASSQAPGGGVAKNIQYF. The CDR3 DNA is TGCGCCAGCAGCCAAGCCCCGGGAGGGGGCGTCGCCAAAAACATTCAGTACTTC.

V gene TRBV5-4 combines with J gene TRBJ2-5; D unclear. Germline assignment: CDR1 SGHNT and CDR2 YYREEE (reference sequence). The V gene lost 5 bases and the J gene lost 5 bases, with 10 bases spanning the gap. The CDR3 is 12 residues long. The CDR3 DNA reads TGTGCCAGCAGAAATCCCTTGGAGACCCAGTACTTC. It translates to CASRNPLETQYF.

This clone turned up a few times. J is TRBJ2-7 and V is TRBV7-3; D is perhaps TRBD2 (6 bases). CDR3 length: 14 residues. The germline V and J ends were trimmed by 5 bases and 4 bases, with 15 bases remaining between them. In germline, CDR1 is SGHTA, CDR2 FQGTGA. DNA for the CDR3: TGTGCCAGCAGCCTCGCCGGCCGGGGGTACGAGCAGTACTTC. Translated, it gives CASSLAGRGYEQYF. The variable domain in full, completed from reference TRBV7-3 and TRBJ2-7, reads GAGVSQTPSNKVTEKGKYVELRCDPISGHTALYWYRQSLGQGPEFLIYFQGTGAADDSGLPNDRFFAVRPEGSVSTLKIQRTERGDSAVYLCASSLAGRGYEQYFGPGTRLTVT.

The chain has TRBV28 and TRBJ2-2, with D unresolved. The CDR3 sequence is 15 residues long. V was trimmed by 6 bases and J by 2 bases, leaving 13 bases between them. The germline V gene has CDR1 MDHEN and CDR2 SYDVKM. In DNA form, the CDR3 reads TGTGCCAGCAGCCCAACTAACGGAAACACCGGGGAGCTGTTTTTT. This translates into CASSPTNGNTGELFF.

The gene calls are TRBV11-1 and TRBJ2-5; 7 nucleotides agree with TRBD1. Germline V CDR1 and CDR2: SGHAT, FQDESV (reference sequence). V shed 3 bases, J shed 1 base, and the junction held 5 bases outside the gene matches. The CDR3 runs 15 residues. CDR3 nucleotide sequence: TGTGCCAGCAGCTTCCAGGGACAGCCCCAAGAGACCCAGTACTTC. As protein: CASSFQGQPQETQYF. Full variable domain (outside the CDR3, taken from reference TRBV11-1 and TRBJ2-5): EAEVAQSPRYKITEKSQAVAFWCDPISGHATLYWYRQILGQGPELLVQFQDESVVDDSQLPKDRFSAERLKGVDSTLKIQPAELGDSAMYLCASSFQGQPQETQYFGPGTRLLVL.

The chain recombines TRBV7-8 with TRBJ2-2, with unresolved D. Germline loops: CDR1 SGHVS, CDR2 FQNEAQ. The ends were cut back, 0 bases at V and 1 base at J, with 9 bases in the middle. The CDR3 has 16 residues. The chain's CDR3 is CASSLARVENTGELFF. DNA for the CDR3: TGTGCCAGCAGCTTAGCTCGTGTGGAGAACACCGGGGAGCTGTTTTTT.

V is TRBV9 and J is TRBJ2-1, with 12 bases identical to TRBD2. Germline loops: CDR1 SGDLS, CDR2 YYNGEE. This CDR3 comprises 17 residues. V shed 1 base and J 6 bases; nucleotides not matched to a gene: 8. CDR3 nucleotides: TGTGCCAGCAGCGTAACGGCTAGCGGGAGGGGAGGCAATGAGCAGTTCTTC. As protein: CASSVTASGRGGNEQFF.

The chain has TRBV4-1 and TRBJ2-1; perhaps TRBD2 as D (6 bases). Germline V gene sequence: CDR1 MGHRA, CDR2 YSYEKL. V lost 3 bases, J lost 3 bases, and 12 bases lay in between. This CDR3 has 15 residues. The CDR3 here is CASSHVREHYNEQFF. CDR3 sequence (DNA): TGCGCCAGCAGCCACGTCCGGGAGCACTACAATGAGCAGTTCTTC.

The chain links TRBV27 to TRBJ2-1; D is possibly TRBD1 or TRBD2 (5 bases each). Germline V gives CDR1 MNHEY, CDR2 SMNVEV (reference sequence). CDR3 length equals 13 residues. V was trimmed by 6 bases and J by 6 bases, leaving 12 bases between them. In DNA form, the CDR3 reads TGTGCCAGCAGCCGGACTCAGGGCAATGAGCAGTTCTTC. This gives the protein CASSRTQGNEQFF.

The genes are TRBV25-1 and TRBJ2-7; D might be TRBD1 or TRBD2, each matching 5 bases. This CDR3 comprises 14 residues. Per the germline V gene, CDR1 is MGHDK and CDR2 is SYGVNS. V gave up 8 bases and J gave up 2 bases, with 16 bases separating them. The CDR3: CASGTPDNAYEQYF. CDR3 in DNA: TGTGCCAGCGGGACGCCGGACAATGCCTACGAGCAGTACTTC.

Only one count was recorded for this clone. This chain links TRBV5-6 with TRBJ1-2, with no clear D. CDR3 size: 13 residues. The V gene's germline CDR1 is SGHDT and CDR2 YYEEEE. V shed 1 base and J shed 2 bases, with 6 bases lying between them. CDR3 residues: CASSLQLNYGYTF. CDR3 nucleotides: TGTGCCAGCAGCTTGCAACTGAACTATGGCTACACCTTC.

This clone showed up just a few times. The chain has TRBV9 and TRBJ2-2, with 8 nucleotides matching TRBD1. Losses at the gene ends were 5 bases for V and 3 bases for J; bases not matched to a gene: 9. The CDR3 sequence is 16 residues long. Germline-derived CDR1 and CDR2 are SGDLS and YYNGEE. The CDR3 coding sequence is TGTGCCAGCAGGTCCAGGGGGCGAGGAGACACCGGGGAGCTGTTTTTT. Its protein product is CASRSRGRGDTGELFF.

This clone has a single count. The CDR3 reads CASSKGLAGGPGREQYF. The CDR3, as DNA: TGTGCCAGCAGCAAAGGACTAGCGGGAGGGCCGGGAAGGGAGCAGTACTTC. The J gene is TRBJ2-7, the V gene TRBV7-2; 15 bases line up with TRBD2. The length of the CDR3 is 17 residues. The germline gives CDR1 SGHTA, CDR2 FQGNSA. V dropped 5 bases and J dropped 7; count of bases not matched to a gene: 12.